This is a list of T cell receptor beta chains from one sample in a study of Ad26.COV2.S vaccination and SARS-CoV-2 variants. The protocol was immunoSEQ multiplex PCR, while the TCRdb copy is restricted to in-frame clones and leaves out a portion. Of 410,000 or so clones detected, about nine tenths appear once; the ten largest clones hold about 1.6%. The sample in question was peripheral blood, obtained in a trial of Ad26.COV2.S vaccine versus placebo. The receptor set was obtained from a person between 18 and 65 years old who received the Ad26.COV2.S COVID-19 vaccine or a placebo. The conserved cysteine and the conserved F or W are not part of the CDR3 here. Each record gives: V gene, J gene, CDR3 length, CDR3 protein.

V: TRBV11-2
J: TRBJ1-2
length: 11
CDR3: ASSTDSNYGYT

V: TRBV4-3
J: TRBJ1-1
length: 11
CDR3: ASSLRGAAEAF

V: TRBV30
J: TRBJ2-1
length: 11
CDR3: AWEDSRRGEQF

V: TRBV20-1
J: TRBJ1-5
length: 9
CDR3: SARDPRAQH

V: TRBV5-6
J: TRBJ1-3
length: 15
CDR3: ASSLGAFSPSGNTIY

V: TRBV29-1
J: TRBJ2-2
length: 14
CDR3: SVEIRDRGYTGELF

V: TRBV7-2
J: TRBJ2-3
length: 15
CDR3: ASSLGLGTLGTDTQY

V: TRBV10-3
J: TRBJ1-4
length: 12
CDR3: AISDISYNEKLF

V: TRBV7-2
J: TRBJ2-6
length: 14
CDR3: ASSAGTGYGANVLT

V: TRBV11-2
J: TRBJ2-1
length: 15
CDR3: ASSLALRLAGGNEQF

V: TRBV7-2
J: TRBJ2-1
length: 12
CDR3: ASSLVAGGNEQF

V: TRBV14
J: TRBJ1-1
length: 11
CDR3: ASTRTVNTEAF

V: TRBV5-1
J: TRBJ2-1
length: 13
CDR3: ASSLDGAVNNEQF

V: TRBV6-1
J: TRBJ2-7
length: 14
CDR3: ASSASQGLLVGEQY

V: TRBV3-1/TRBV3-2
J: TRBJ1-5
length: 13
CDR3: ARFKQGFGNQPQH

V: TRBV19
J: TRBJ1-2
length: 12
CDR3: ASSSRQGNYGYT

V: TRBV5-1
J: TRBJ1-1
length: 14
CDR3: ASSFGQGLLGTEAF

V: TRBV18
J: TRBJ2-5
length: 15
CDR3: ASSPRSTSGGQETQY

V: TRBV4-3
J: TRBJ1-2
length: 14
CDR3: ASSQTPRGRWNGYT

V: TRBV4-1
J: TRBJ2-2
length: 14
CDR3: ASSPTTGLNTGELF

V: TRBV7-9
J: TRBJ2-7
length: 13
CDR3: ASSLLGQGKGEQY

V: TRBV18
J: TRBJ2-3
length: 14
CDR3: ASSPRLAGITDTQY

V: TRBV5-1
J: TRBJ1-5
length: 13
CDR3: ASSFGPTGNQPQH

V: TRBV13
J: TRBJ1-6
length: 13
CDR3: ASSRGQGVGSPLH

V: TRBV4-3
J: TRBJ1-3
length: 14
CDR3: ASSQDREGTPNTIY

V: TRBV12-3/TRBV12-4
J: TRBJ2-7
length: 9
CDR3: ASSFSGEQY

V: TRBV3-1/TRBV3-2
J: TRBJ1-5
length: 14
CDR3: ASSQEGGLAPQPQH

V: TRBV6-1
J: TRBJ1-2
length: 15
CDR3: ASSERNREPGAYGYT

V: TRBV7-9
J: TRBJ1-4
length: 13
CDR3: ASSPRQGWGEKLF

V: TRBV13
J: TRBJ2-3
length: 13
CDR3: ASSFNERGTDTQY

V: TRBV28
J: TRBJ2-7
length: 11
CDR3: ASSIGQGDEQY

V: TRBV11-2
J: TRBJ2-7
length: 14
CDR3: ASRRGLAGGLNEQY

V: TRBV13
J: TRBJ2-3
length: 14
CDR3: ASSIWGTRLADTQY

V: TRBV28
J: TRBJ1-1
length: 10
CDR3: ASSQLLTEAF

V: TRBV3-1/TRBV3-2
J: TRBJ2-7
length: 12
CDR3: ASSQAGSSYEQY

V: TRBV2
J: TRBJ1-5
length: 12
CDR3: ASRRTGGYQPQH

V: TRBV5-6
J: TRBJ2-6
length: 15
CDR3: ASSGPWGAGGANVLT

V: TRBV7-8
J: TRBJ2-6
length: 14
CDR3: ASSLFLLSGANVLT

V: TRBV19
J: TRBJ1-2
length: 14
CDR3: ASSPPRTGGPYGYT

V: TRBV21-1
J: TRBJ1-1
length: 13
CDR3: ASSKLYCKNTEAF

V: TRBV19
J: TRBJ1-5
length: 15
CDR3: ASSRDRGRYNNQPQH

V: TRBV27
J: TRBJ2-1
length: 12
CDR3: ASSLDRFYNEQF

V: TRBV5-4
J: TRBJ1-1
length: 13
CDR3: ASSWGQGMNTEAF

V: TRBV5-4
J: TRBJ2-5
length: 13
CDR3: ASSPRQGGTETQY

V: TRBV28
J: TRBJ1-1
length: 14
CDR3: ASSAIRGDMNTEAF

V: TRBV4-3
J: TRBJ2-3
length: 13
CDR3: ASSRVAGETDTQY

V: TRBV28
J: TRBJ1-2
length: 8
CDR3: ASRAGGYT

V: TRBV13
J: TRBJ2-7
length: 13
CDR3: ASREEEGRVGEQY

V: TRBV19
J: TRBJ2-5
length: 13
CDR3: ASSISGGTQETQY

V: TRBV5-6
J: TRBJ1-5
length: 13
CDR3: ASSHSGGQHQPQH

V: TRBV6-6
J: TRBJ2-1
length: 11
CDR3: ASSAEGLNEQF